The rows below give T cell receptor beta chains drawn from one sample of a study of CD4 T cells in relation to SARS-CoV-2 and coronaviruses. The antigens of these receptors remain unknown. The assay was immunoSEQ multiplex PCR, and TCRdb's table has in-frame clones only and misses some. The sample shows 20,000 to 25,000 clones, approximately 82% of them seen only once. Sequenced sample: CD4+ T cells from PBMCs, cultured in vitro. Receptor source: a human donor in good health. The CDR3 runs from the conserved cysteine through the conserved F or W. The D gene is left open where the match is weak. The size of a clone is reported for some rows only, either as once, few or many, or as a class for expanded clones.

J gene,V gene,D gene,clone size,CDR3 protein,CDR3 DNA
TRBJ1-1,TRBV14,-,-,CASSRIGRSRNTEAFF,TGTGCCAGCAGCCGCATAGGGCGGAGTCGGAACACTGAAGCTTTCTTT
TRBJ1-1,TRBV2,TRBD1,few,CASRLTGGRVEAFF,TGTGCCAGCAGGTTGACAGGGGGTCGGGTTGAAGCTTTCTTT
TRBJ2-3,TRBV7-6,TRBD1,-,CASSLPAPGQGETDTQYF,TGTGCCAGCAGCCTACCCGCCCCGGGACAGGGGGAGACAGATACGCAGTATTTT
TRBJ1-5,TRBV10-2,-,-,CASSPRQHNQPQHF,TGCGCCAGCAGTCCTAGGCAGCACAATCAGCCCCAGCATTTT
TRBJ1-6,TRBV6-1,-,-,CASSERPGSNNSPLHF,TGTGCCAGCAGTGAAAGGCCAGGGTCCAATAATTCACCCCTCCACTTT
TRBJ2-7,TRBV27,-,-,CASSLLPGRSREQYF,TGTGCCAGCAGTCTACTACCGGGGCGCAGCAGGGAGCAGTACTTC
TRBJ2-1,TRBV7-9,TRBD2,-,CASSLAPSSGILGDEQFF,TGTGCCAGCAGCTTAGCGCCTTCTAGCGGTATCCTCGGGGATGAGCAGTTCTTC
TRBJ2-3,TRBV10-1,TRBD1,-,CASSKGQLLEDTQYF,TGCGCCAGCAGCAAGGGACAGCTTCTGGAAGATACGCAGTATTTT
TRBJ2-3,TRBV9,-,once,CASSVDADTQYF,TGTGCCAGCAGCGTAGACGCAGATACGCAGTATTTT
TRBJ2-7,TRBV15,TRBD2,-,CATSRGGGTGSYEQYF,TGTGCCACCAGCAGAGGGGGGGGGACGGGGTCCTACGAGCAGTACTTC
TRBJ1-1,TRBV28,TRBD1,-,CASGSGDSNTEAFF,TGTGCCAGCGGATCAGGGGACAGTAACACTGAAGCTTTCTTT
TRBJ2-7,TRBV10-3,-,once,CAIREASVGEQYF,TGTGCCATCAGGGAGGCTAGCGTGGGCGAGCAGTACTTC
TRBJ2-5,TRBV5-1,TRBD1,-,CASSPGQGQETQYF,TGCGCCAGCAGCCCCGGACAGGGACAAGAGACCCAGTACTTC
TRBJ2-7,TRBV5-1,-,-,CASSLQGHRSPYEQYF,TGCGCCAGCAGCTTACAGGGACACCGATCCCCCTACGAGCAGTACTTC
TRBJ1-1,TRBV6-5,-,-,CASSYEGRTEAFF,TGTGCCAGCAGTTACGAGGGGAGGACTGAAGCTTTCTTT
TRBJ2-1,TRBV28,TRBD2,-,CASSLLGGSSYNEQFF,TGTGCCAGCAGTTTATTGGGCGGGAGTTCCTACAATGAGCAGTTCTTC
TRBJ2-1,TRBV20-1,TRBD2,few,CSASSDSGSKYNEQFF,TGCAGTGCTAGTTCTGATAGCGGGAGTAAGTACAATGAGCAGTTCTTC
TRBJ2-3,TRBV6-5,-,-,CASSPGGIEQYF,TGTGCCAGCAGCCCCGGAGGAATCGAGCAGTATTTT